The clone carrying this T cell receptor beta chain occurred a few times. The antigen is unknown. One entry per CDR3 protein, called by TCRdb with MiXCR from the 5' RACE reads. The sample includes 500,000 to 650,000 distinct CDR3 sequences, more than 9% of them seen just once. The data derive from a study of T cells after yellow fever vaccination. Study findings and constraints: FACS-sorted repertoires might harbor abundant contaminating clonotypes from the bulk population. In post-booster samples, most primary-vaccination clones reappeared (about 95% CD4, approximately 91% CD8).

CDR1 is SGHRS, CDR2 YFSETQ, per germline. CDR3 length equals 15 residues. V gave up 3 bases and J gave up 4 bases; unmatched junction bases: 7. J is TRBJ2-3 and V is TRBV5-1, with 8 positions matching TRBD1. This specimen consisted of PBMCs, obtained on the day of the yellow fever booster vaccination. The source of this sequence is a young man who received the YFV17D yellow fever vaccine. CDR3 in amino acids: CASSWAGGVSDTQYF. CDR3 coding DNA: TGCGCCAGCAGCTGGGCAGGGGGCGTTTCAGATACGCAGTATTTT.